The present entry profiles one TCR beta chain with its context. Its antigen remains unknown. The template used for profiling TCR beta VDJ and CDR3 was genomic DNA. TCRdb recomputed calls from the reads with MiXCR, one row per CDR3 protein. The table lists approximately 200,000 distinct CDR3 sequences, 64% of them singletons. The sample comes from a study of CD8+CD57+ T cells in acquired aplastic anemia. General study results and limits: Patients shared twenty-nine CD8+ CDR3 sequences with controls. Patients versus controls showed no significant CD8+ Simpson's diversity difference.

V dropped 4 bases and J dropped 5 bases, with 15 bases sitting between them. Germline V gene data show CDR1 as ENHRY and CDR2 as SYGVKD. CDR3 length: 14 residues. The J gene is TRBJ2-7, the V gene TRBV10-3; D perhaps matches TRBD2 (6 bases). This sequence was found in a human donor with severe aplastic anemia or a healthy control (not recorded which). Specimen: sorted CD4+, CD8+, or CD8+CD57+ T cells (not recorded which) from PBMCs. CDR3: CAISAQVGGNEQYF. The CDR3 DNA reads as TGTGCCATCAGTGCTCAGGTCGGGGGAAACGAGCAGTACTTC.